What follows are 17 T cell receptor beta chains derived from one specimen sequenced in a study of PD-1 blockade in classical Hodgkin lymphoma. There was relapse after autologous stem cell transplantation in every patient, and there was variation in brentuximab vedotin exposure. Isolation of CD4+ T cells from thawed PBMCs was performed by magnetic negative selection. Sequenced by immunoSEQ multiplex PCR; TCRdb stores in-frame clones only, minus some. Of roughly 2,300 clones listed, approximately 86% were seen once; the top ten hold approximately 1.4%. Sequencing used CD4+ T cells from blood, obtained at baseline. The receptors stem from a human donor with classical Hodgkin lymphoma.

The V call is TRBV30, the J call TRBJ1-2, with 8 bases fitting TRBD1. Trimming cost V 1 base and J 4 bases; bases outside gene matches: 8. Per germline, CDR1 GTSNPN and CDR2 SVGIG (reference sequence). The CDR3 contains 15 residues. The DNA of the CDR3 is TGTGCCTGGAGTGCCTCGACAGGGGACGGCTATGGCTACACCTTC. As protein: CAWSASTGDGYGYTF.

The chain has TRBV28 and TRBJ2-1; 7 nucleotides line up with TRBD2. CDR1 is MDHEN and CDR2 is SYDVKM in the germline V gene. The CDR3 covers 15 residues. V shed 6 bases, J shed 6 bases, and the junction held 11 bases outside the gene matches. The CDR3 loop reads CASSLIGLVVNEQFF. The CDR3 coding sequence is TGTGCCAGCAGCCTTATAGGACTAGTTGTCAATGAGCAGTTCTTC. Filled out from reference TRBV28 and TRBJ2-1, the complete variable domain reads DVKVTQSSRYLVKRTGEKVFLECVQDMDHENMFWYRQDPGLGLRLIYFSYDVKMKEKGDIPEGYSVSREKKERFSLILESASTNQTSMYLCASSLIGLVVNEQFFGPGTRLTVL.

The chain employs TRBV5-1 and TRBJ2-3, with D perhaps given as TRBD1 or TRBD2 (5 bases each). CDR1 and CDR2 (germline): SGHRS, YFSETQ. The CDR3 runs 15 residues. The germline V and J ends were trimmed by 4 bases and 6 bases, with 18 bases remaining between them. The CDR3 DNA is TGCGCCAGCAGCCCTGTCGGGACCGTCGAGGATACGCAGTATTTT. This codes for CASSPVGTVEDTQYF.

This sequence joins TRBV18 and TRBJ1-1; D gene unclear. Germline lookup yields CDR1 KGHSH and CDR2 LQKENI. V lost 8 bases, J lost 5 bases, and 15 bases lay in between. The CDR3 runs to 13 residues. CDR3 sequence (DNA): TGTGCCAGCACCCCCGATCTAGGGACTGAAGCTTTCTTT. The encoded protein is CASTPDLGTEAFF.

This chain connects TRBV11-2 to TRBJ2-7; D remains unclear. V was cut by 5 bases and J by 2 bases, with 7 bases left in between. The CDR3 covers 12 residues. Germline CDR1 is SGHAT and CDR2 is FQNNGV. CDR3 DNA sequence: TGTGCCAGCAGCCCCTCAGCCTACGAGCAGTACTTC. Translating gives CASSPSAYEQYF.

V gene TRBV10-3 combines with J gene TRBJ2-7; tentatively, D is TRBD1 (6 bases). Germline CDR1 is ENHRY and CDR2 is SYGVKD. The CDR3 is 16 amino acids. Trimming took 1 base from V and 0 from J, leaving 13 bases between them. The CDR3 reads CAISELERTASYEQYF. DNA of the CDR3: TGTGCCATCAGTGAGTTGGAAAGGACAGCCTCCTACGAGCAGTACTTC.

The J gene is TRBJ2-7, the V gene TRBV5-6; 7 positions agree with TRBD1. The CDR3 consists of 17 residues. V dropped 3 bases and J dropped 2; count of bases not matched to a gene: 14. The germline V gene encodes CDR1 SGHDT and CDR2 YYEEEE. CDR3 region: CASSSRGQLGATYEQYF. DNA of the CDR3: TGTGCCAGCAGCTCACGGGGACAGTTGGGGGCTACCTACGAGCAGTACTTC.

The CDR3 reads CASSHRRGNTEAFF. The CDR3 DNA follows: TGCGCCAGCAGCCATCGGAGGGGGAACACTGAAGCTTTCTTT. The chain has TRBV4-1 and TRBJ1-1; weak D call: TRBD1 (5 bases). The V end was cut by 3 bases, the J end by 1 base, with 9 bases between. CDR3 size: 14 residues. Looked up from germline, CDR1 is MGHRA and CDR2 is YSYEKL.

This rearrangement joins TRBV5-5 to TRBJ1-5, with D unclear. This CDR3 has 15 residues. V lost 2 bases, J lost 2 bases, and 11 bases lay in between. Germline CDR1 reads SGHKS; CDR2 reads YYEKEE (reference sequence). CDR3 DNA: TGTGCCAGCAGCTTCCCCTTTAGGGGCAATCAGCCCCAGCATTTT. Its translation is CASSFPFRGNQPQHF.

This clone has more than one count but fewer than ten. The V call is TRBV9, the J call TRBJ1-1; D is perhaps TRBD1 (5 bases). Trimming removed 0 bases at V and 10 bases at J, with 16 bases between. Germline V gives CDR1 SGDLS, CDR2 YYNGEE. This CDR3 has 14 residues. The CDR3 DNA is TGTGCCAGCAGCGTAGGCCTAGGGAGGGGTGGAGCTTTCTTT. Protein sequence: CASSVGLGRGGAFF.

The rearrangement joins TRBV10-3 to TRBJ2-1; 8 bases agree with TRBD1. Germline-derived CDR1 and CDR2 are ENHRY and SYGVKD. CDR3 length: 15 amino acids. J gave up 4 bases and V 10 bases, and 12 bases lay outside the gene matches. CDR3 region: CASTNPGQVYNEQFF. As DNA, the CDR3 is TGTGCCAGCACGAATCCGGGACAGGTTTACAATGAGCAGTTCTTC.

This chain joins TRBV18 and TRBJ1-1; TRBD1 matches at 8 bases. With V trimmed by 3 bases and J by 6 bases, 12 bases remained unmatched. Germline CDR1 reads KGHSH; CDR2 reads LQKENI. The CDR3 has 16 residues. As DNA, the CDR3 is TGTGCCAGCTCACCGCCTATCAGGGGGCGCATCCCTGAAGCTTTCTTT. Translating it yields CASSPPIRGRIPEAFF.

CDR3 in amino acids: CASKRVIGQPQHF. As DNA, the CDR3 is TGTGCCAGCAAGAGGGTTATCGGTCAGCCCCAGCATTTT. This chain uses TRBV6-1 with TRBJ1-5; D gene unclear. The V end lost 7 bases, the J end lost 6 bases, and 13 bases lay between the germline ends. The CDR3 has 13 amino acids. CDR1 and CDR2 from the germline V gene are MNHNS and SASEGT.

The gene calls are TRBV7-9 and TRBJ2-6; D unclear. The V end lost 0 bases, the J end lost 4 bases, and 10 bases lay between the germline ends. Germline V gene data show CDR1 as SEHNR and CDR2 as FQNEAQ (reference sequence). This CDR3 is 16 amino acids long. CDR3 sequence reads: CASSLAVGSGANVLTF. The DNA of the CDR3 is TGTGCCAGCAGCTTAGCAGTCGGCTCCGGGGCCAACGTCCTGACTTTC.

The chain recombines TRBV4-2 with TRBJ2-3; D possibly corresponds to TRBD1 (6 bases). The CDR3 totals 13 residues. Germline V gives CDR1 LGHNA, CDR2 YNFKEQ. Trimming took off 1 base at V and 4 bases at J, with 6 bases between the two ends. CDR3 nucleotides: TGTGCCAGCAGCCAAGGGGGGCCAGATACGCAGTATTTT. The encoded protein is CASSQGGPDTQYF.

This clone was recorded once. J is TRBJ1-1 and V is TRBV2; the D is unclear. Germline CDR1 reads SNHLY; CDR2 reads FYNNEI. The CDR3 is 13 residues long. V was trimmed by 2 bases and J by 0 bases, leaving 4 bases between them. The CDR3 loop reads CASSEQVNTEAFF. CDR3 sequence (DNA): TGTGCCAGCAGTGAACAGGTGAACACTGAAGCTTTCTTT.

This chain uses TRBV18 with TRBJ1-2, with 10 bases matching TRBD1. From germline, CDR1 is KGHSH and CDR2 LQKENI. After removal of 3 bases from V and 1 base from J, the junction contained 2 bases not matched to a gene. The length of the CDR3 is 15 residues. The CDR3 spells CASSPTGGSNYGYTF. Written as DNA, the CDR3 is TGTGCCAGCTCACCGACAGGGGGCAGTAACTATGGCTACACCTTC.